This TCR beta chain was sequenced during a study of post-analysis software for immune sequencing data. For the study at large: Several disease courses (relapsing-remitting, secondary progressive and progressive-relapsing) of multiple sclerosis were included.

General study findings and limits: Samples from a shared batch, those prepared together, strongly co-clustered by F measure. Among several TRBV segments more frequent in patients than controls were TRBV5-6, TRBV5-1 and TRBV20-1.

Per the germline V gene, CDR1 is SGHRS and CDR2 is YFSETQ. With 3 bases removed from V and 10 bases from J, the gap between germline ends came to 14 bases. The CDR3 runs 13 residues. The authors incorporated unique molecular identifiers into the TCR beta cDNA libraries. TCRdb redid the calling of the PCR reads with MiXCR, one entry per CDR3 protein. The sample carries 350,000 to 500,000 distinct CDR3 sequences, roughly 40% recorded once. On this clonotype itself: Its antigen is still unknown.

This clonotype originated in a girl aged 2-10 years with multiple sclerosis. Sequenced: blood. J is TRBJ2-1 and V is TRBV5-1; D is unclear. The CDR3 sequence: CASSSRVGLEQFF. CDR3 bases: TGCGCCAGCAGCTCACGGGTCGGATTAGAGCAGTTCTTC.